Listed below are T cell receptor beta chains from one sample, sequenced in a study of early T cells in non-severe SARS-CoV-2 infection. In TCRdb, the 5' RACE reads were re-called with MiXCR into one record per CDR3 protein. The sample has fewer than 85,000 distinct CDR3 sequences; roughly 13% are singletons. Sequencing was done on a sample of whole blood. All receptors come from an adult who was a healthcare worker with PCR-confirmed SARS-CoV-2 infection or an uninfected control (not recorded which). Both conserved end residues are part of each CDR3. Each record gives: J gene, D gene, V gene, clone size, CDR3 protein, CDR3 DNA. D genes are given only for firm matches. Rows may omit the clone size; those that give it use once, few, many or a size class.

TRBJ2-7	TRBD1	TRBV3-1	many	CASSHSRTGFYEQYF	TGTGCCAGCAGCCACTCTAGGACAGGATTCTACGAGCAGTACTTC
TRBJ2-2	.	TRBV5-1	many	CASSASQANTGELFF	TGCGCCAGCAGCGCTTCACAGGCGAACACCGGGGAGCTGTTTTTT
TRBJ2-2	.	TRBV29-1	few	CSVEGGVLNTGELFF	TGCAGCGTTGAAGGAGGGGTACTGAACACCGGGGAGCTGTTTTTT
TRBJ2-5	.	TRBV12-5	many	CASGPPSGGAETQYF	TGTGCTAGTGGTCCCCCCTCGGGGGGCGCGGAGACCCAGTACTTC
TRBJ2-5	TRBD1	TRBV29-1	many	CSVRQGEETQYF	TGCAGCGTTCGGCAGGGGGAAGAGACCCAGTACTTC
TRBJ2-3	.	TRBV6-4	many	CASSVVAASTDTQYF	TGTGCCAGCAGTGTGGTAGCGGCTAGCACAGATACGCAGTATTTT
TRBJ2-3	.	TRBV7-9	few	CASSLATGSTDTQYF	TGTGCCAGCAGCTTAGCAACAGGGAGCACAGATACGCAGTATTTT
TRBJ2-7	.	TRBV5-1	.	CASSLWGPSSSYEQYF	TGCGCCAGCAGCTTGTGGGGTCCGTCATCATCCTACGAGCAGTACTTC
TRBJ1-2	.	TRBV29-1	.	CSARTDTGGYTF	TGCAGCGCCCGTACGGATACCGGGGGCTACACCTTC
TRBJ2-5	.	TRBV11-2	few	CASSLDGGRQETQYF	TGTGCCAGCAGCTTAGACGGGGGTCGGCAAGAGACCCAGTACTTC
TRBJ2-3	.	TRBV5-5	many	CASTKLTGAGDTQYF	TGTGCCAGCACAAAACTCACAGGGGCGGGGGATACGCAGTATTTT
TRBJ1-1	.	TRBV2	many	CASSVERVEAFF	TGTGCCAGCAGTGTCGAAAGGGTTGAAGCTTTCTTT
TRBJ1-1	.	TRBV2	.	CASRGLTWVTEAFF	TGTGCCAGCAGGGGCTTGACCTGGGTCACTGAAGCTTTCTTT
TRBJ2-3	.	TRBV11-2	.	CASTLQDETDTQYF	TGTGCCAGCACGCTACAGGATGAGACAGATACGCAGTATTTT
TRBJ2-5	TRBD2	TRBV20-1	.	CSALLAGGQTQYF	TGCAGTGCCTTACTAGCGGGGGGCCAGACCCAGTACTTC
TRBJ2-2	.	TRBV20-1	.	CSATTGAVSGELFF	TGCAGTGCCACGACCGGGGCGGTATCCGGGGAGCTGTTTTTT
TRBJ2-5	.	TRBV12-3/TRBV12-4	.	CASTGGETQYF	TGTGCCAGCACGGGGGGCGAGACCCAGTACTTC
TRBJ2-7	.	TRBV6-2/TRBV6-3	few	CASSSFRGPRSSYEQYF	TGTGCCAGCAGTTCGTTCAGGGGTCCCAGGAGCTCCTACGAGCAGTACTTC
TRBJ1-5	.	TRBV20-1	many	CSAQQGNSNQPQHF	TGCAGTGCTCAGCAGGGGAATAGCAATCAGCCCCAGCATTTT
TRBJ1-3	.	TRBV2	.	CASRLIPGNTIYF	TGTGCCAGCCGACTAATTCCTGGAAACACCATATATTTT
TRBJ2-7	.	TRBV15	.	CATSRGVPYEQYF	TGTGCCACCAGCAGAGGGGTCCCCTACGAGCAGTACTTC
TRBJ1-6	.	TRBV7-2	.	CASSPRGWISPLHF	TGTGCCAGCAGCCCCCGGGGCTGGATTTCACCCCTCCACTTT
TRBJ2-3	TRBD2	TRBV11-2	.	CASSLGLRGADTQYF	TGTGCCAGCAGCTTAGGTCTGCGGGGGGCAGATACGCAGTATTTT
TRBJ1-5	TRBD1	TRBV6-2/TRBV6-3	.	CASSYTWGQDDQPQHF	TGTGCCAGCAGTTACACCTGGGGACAGGACGATCAGCCCCAGCATTTT
TRBJ2-5	.	TRBV7-8	few	CASSSTKETQYF	TGTGCCAGCAGCTCGACTAAAGAGACCCAGTACTTC
TRBJ2-7	.	TRBV4-3	many	CASSQEVTFPHEQYF	TGCGCCAGCAGCCAAGAGGTTACCTTCCCGCACGAGCAGTACTTC
TRBJ1-1	.	TRBV7-3	many	CASSTNTDSEAFF	TGTGCCAGCAGCACAAACACGGACAGTGAAGCTTTCTTT
TRBJ2-7	TRBD1	TRBV5-5	many	CASSLRGQGPLEQYF	TGTGCCAGCAGCTTGAGAGGACAGGGTCCTCTCGAGCAGTACTTC
TRBJ2-5	.	TRBV7-2	many	CASSDAGFDGETQYF	TGTGCCAGCAGCGATGCGGGATTTGACGGAGAGACCCAGTACTTC
TRBJ2-6	.	TRBV10-3	.	CAISESISGANVLTF	TGTGCCATCAGTGAGTCGATCTCTGGGGCCAACGTCCTGACTTTC
TRBJ1-2	.	TRBV7-8	.	CASSLAVVGHNYGYTF	TGTGCCAGCAGCTTAGCGGTCGTCGGCCATAACTATGGCTACACCTTC
TRBJ1-3	.	TRBV7-2	few	CASSLGRWVTESGNTIYF	TGTGCCAGCAGCTTAGGTCGTTGGGTGACGGAGTCTGGAAACACCATATATTTT
TRBJ2-3	.	TRBV12-3/TRBV12-4	few	CASNSGRADTDTQYF	TGTGCCAGCAATTCGGGTAGGGCAGACACAGATACGCAGTATTTT
TRBJ1-6	TRBD1	TRBV20-1	.	CSARLPGQGASPLHF	TGCAGTGCCAGACTTCCGGGACAGGGGGCTTCACCCCTCCACTTT
TRBJ2-7	TRBD1	TRBV6-1	many	CASTWGQGAHEQYF	TGTGCCAGCACCTGGGGACAGGGGGCCCACGAGCAGTACTTC
TRBJ1-5	.	TRBV12-3/TRBV12-4	few	CASSLNPGGNQPQHF	TGTGCCAGCAGTTTAAATCCCGGGGGGAATCAGCCCCAGCATTTT
TRBJ1-2	.	TRBV6-5	once	CASSYDSPAGGYTF	TGTGCCAGCAGCTATGACAGCCCGGCAGGTGGCTACACCTTC
TRBJ1-6	.	TRBV4-3	.	CASSQDKRPRSPLHF	TGCGCCAGCAGCCAAGATAAGCGGCCACGCTCACCCCTCCACTTT
TRBJ2-7	.	TRBV6-1	many	CASSHREGAYEQYF	TGTGCCAGCAGCCACAGGGAAGGAGCCTACGAGCAGTACTTC
TRBJ2-2	TRBD1	TRBV7-7	.	CASSSRGSTGELFF	TGTGCTAGCAGTTCCAGGGGGAGCACCGGGGAGCTGTTTTTT
TRBJ1-6	.	TRBV5-1	few	CASSSDGQTNSPLHF	TGCGCCAGCAGCTCCGACGGACAGACTAATTCACCCCTCCACTTT
TRBJ1-1	.	TRBV6-2/TRBV6-3	few	CASSPPTWAEIPEAFF	TGTGCCAGCAGCCCTCCAACCTGGGCGGAGATCCCTGAAGCTTTCTTT
TRBJ1-1	.	TRBV6-5	many	CASRPQPNTEAFF	TGTGCCAGCAGACCACAGCCGAACACTGAAGCTTTCTTT
TRBJ2-5	.	TRBV29-1	few	CSVGPGRETQYF	TGCAGCGTTGGGCCAGGAAGAGAGACCCAGTACTTC
TRBJ1-2	.	TRBV20-1	many	CSARVAGNYGYTF	TGCAGTGCTAGAGTGGCGGGGAACTATGGCTACACCTTC
TRBJ1-2	TRBD1	TRBV11-2	few	CASSLTPAGQGMVAYGYTF	TGTGCCAGCAGCTTAACCCCCGCGGGACAGGGGATGGTGGCCTATGGCTACACCTTC